This T cell receptor beta chain emerged from a study of T-cell memory formation after mild COVID-19. Findings of the study overall: Clones that contracted from day 15 to 85 had balanced CD4/CD8; later expanders were CD4+ biased.

MiXCR, run by TCRdb on the 5' RACE reads, gives a single entry per CDR3 protein. The sample consists of about 200,000 distinct CDR3 sequences, around 19% of them appearing once. Germline assignment: CDR1 GTSNPN and CDR2 SVGIG (reference sequence). The junction had 9 bases not matched to a gene; V was cut back by 0 bases and J by 2 bases. The CDR3 runs to 16 residues. Points on this clonotype: Its antigen is as yet unknown.

Sequencing was done on a sample of PBMCs or a T cell subset sorted from them (not recorded which). The V call is TRBV30, the J call TRBJ1-2, with 7 bases that match TRBD1. This clonotype originated in an adult woman who had mild COVID-19 (a few samples of this study predate the infection). Cell type and time point are not known. CDR3 nucleotide sequence: TGTGCCTGGAGTGTATTCCCCCAACAGGGGAACTATGGCTACACCTTC. Protein: CAWSVFPQQGNYGYTF.